This T cell receptor beta chain was identified in a study of T cells in Graves' hyperthyroidism and ophthalmopathy. TCR beta CDR3 sequences were amplified from RNA transcripts. An initial round of RT-PCR targeting the TCR CDR3 relied on the HTBI primer set. TCRdb called the multiplex PCR reads again in MiXCR, with one record for every CDR3 protein. The profile shows 480,000 or so distinct CDR3 sequences, 13% to 15% of them singletons. This clonotype was observed a handful of times. Germline CDR1 SGDLS, CDR2 YYNGEE. V lost 5 bases and J lost 5, with 16 bases in between. The CDR3 is made up of 14 amino acids.

Sequenced material: blood. The sequence was collected from a woman aged 18-29 years with Graves' hyperthyroidism. The J gene is TRBJ1-2, the V gene TRBV9; D might be TRBD1 (6 bases). The CDR3 coding sequence is TGTGCCAGCAGTTCAACAGGGTCCGGGTATGGCTACACCTTC. It translates to CASSSTGSGYGYTF. Combining the CDR3 with reference TRBV9 and TRBJ1-2 gives the whole variable domain DSGVTQTPKHLITATGQRVTLRCSPRSGDLSVYWYQQSLDQGLQFLIQYYNGEERAKGNILERFSAQQFPDLHSELNLSSLELGDSALYFCASSSTGSGYGYTFGSGTRLTVV.